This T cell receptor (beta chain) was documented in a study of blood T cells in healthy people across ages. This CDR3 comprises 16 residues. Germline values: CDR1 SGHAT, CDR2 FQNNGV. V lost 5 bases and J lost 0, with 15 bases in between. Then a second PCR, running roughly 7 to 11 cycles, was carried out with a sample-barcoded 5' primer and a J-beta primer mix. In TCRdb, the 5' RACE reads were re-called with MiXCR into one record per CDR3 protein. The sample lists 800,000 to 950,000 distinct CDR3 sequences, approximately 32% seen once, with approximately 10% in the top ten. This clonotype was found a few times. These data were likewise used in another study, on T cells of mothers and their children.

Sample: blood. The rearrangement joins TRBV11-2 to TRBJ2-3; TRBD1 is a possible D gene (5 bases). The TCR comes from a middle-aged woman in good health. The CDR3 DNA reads TGTGCCAGCAGCCAACAGGTTGTGACTAGCACAGATACGCAGTATTTT. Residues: CASSQQVVTSTDTQYF.